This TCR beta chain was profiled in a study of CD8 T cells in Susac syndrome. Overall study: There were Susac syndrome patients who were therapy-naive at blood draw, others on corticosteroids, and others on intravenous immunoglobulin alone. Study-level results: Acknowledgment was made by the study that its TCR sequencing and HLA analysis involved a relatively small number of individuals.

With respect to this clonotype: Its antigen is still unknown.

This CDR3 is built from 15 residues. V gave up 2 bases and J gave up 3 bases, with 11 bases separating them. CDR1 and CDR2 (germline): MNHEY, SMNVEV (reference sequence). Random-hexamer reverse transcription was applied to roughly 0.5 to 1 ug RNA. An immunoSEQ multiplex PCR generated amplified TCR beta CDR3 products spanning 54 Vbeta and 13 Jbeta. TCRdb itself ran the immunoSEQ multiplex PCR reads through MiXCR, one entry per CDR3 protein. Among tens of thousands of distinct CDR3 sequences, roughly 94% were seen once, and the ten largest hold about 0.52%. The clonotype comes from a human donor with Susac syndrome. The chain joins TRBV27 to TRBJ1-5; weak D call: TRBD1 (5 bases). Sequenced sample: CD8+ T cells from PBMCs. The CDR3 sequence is CASSLTGGFNQPQHF. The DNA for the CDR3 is TGTGCCAGCAGTTTAACCGGGGGGTTCAATCAGCCCCAGCATTTT.